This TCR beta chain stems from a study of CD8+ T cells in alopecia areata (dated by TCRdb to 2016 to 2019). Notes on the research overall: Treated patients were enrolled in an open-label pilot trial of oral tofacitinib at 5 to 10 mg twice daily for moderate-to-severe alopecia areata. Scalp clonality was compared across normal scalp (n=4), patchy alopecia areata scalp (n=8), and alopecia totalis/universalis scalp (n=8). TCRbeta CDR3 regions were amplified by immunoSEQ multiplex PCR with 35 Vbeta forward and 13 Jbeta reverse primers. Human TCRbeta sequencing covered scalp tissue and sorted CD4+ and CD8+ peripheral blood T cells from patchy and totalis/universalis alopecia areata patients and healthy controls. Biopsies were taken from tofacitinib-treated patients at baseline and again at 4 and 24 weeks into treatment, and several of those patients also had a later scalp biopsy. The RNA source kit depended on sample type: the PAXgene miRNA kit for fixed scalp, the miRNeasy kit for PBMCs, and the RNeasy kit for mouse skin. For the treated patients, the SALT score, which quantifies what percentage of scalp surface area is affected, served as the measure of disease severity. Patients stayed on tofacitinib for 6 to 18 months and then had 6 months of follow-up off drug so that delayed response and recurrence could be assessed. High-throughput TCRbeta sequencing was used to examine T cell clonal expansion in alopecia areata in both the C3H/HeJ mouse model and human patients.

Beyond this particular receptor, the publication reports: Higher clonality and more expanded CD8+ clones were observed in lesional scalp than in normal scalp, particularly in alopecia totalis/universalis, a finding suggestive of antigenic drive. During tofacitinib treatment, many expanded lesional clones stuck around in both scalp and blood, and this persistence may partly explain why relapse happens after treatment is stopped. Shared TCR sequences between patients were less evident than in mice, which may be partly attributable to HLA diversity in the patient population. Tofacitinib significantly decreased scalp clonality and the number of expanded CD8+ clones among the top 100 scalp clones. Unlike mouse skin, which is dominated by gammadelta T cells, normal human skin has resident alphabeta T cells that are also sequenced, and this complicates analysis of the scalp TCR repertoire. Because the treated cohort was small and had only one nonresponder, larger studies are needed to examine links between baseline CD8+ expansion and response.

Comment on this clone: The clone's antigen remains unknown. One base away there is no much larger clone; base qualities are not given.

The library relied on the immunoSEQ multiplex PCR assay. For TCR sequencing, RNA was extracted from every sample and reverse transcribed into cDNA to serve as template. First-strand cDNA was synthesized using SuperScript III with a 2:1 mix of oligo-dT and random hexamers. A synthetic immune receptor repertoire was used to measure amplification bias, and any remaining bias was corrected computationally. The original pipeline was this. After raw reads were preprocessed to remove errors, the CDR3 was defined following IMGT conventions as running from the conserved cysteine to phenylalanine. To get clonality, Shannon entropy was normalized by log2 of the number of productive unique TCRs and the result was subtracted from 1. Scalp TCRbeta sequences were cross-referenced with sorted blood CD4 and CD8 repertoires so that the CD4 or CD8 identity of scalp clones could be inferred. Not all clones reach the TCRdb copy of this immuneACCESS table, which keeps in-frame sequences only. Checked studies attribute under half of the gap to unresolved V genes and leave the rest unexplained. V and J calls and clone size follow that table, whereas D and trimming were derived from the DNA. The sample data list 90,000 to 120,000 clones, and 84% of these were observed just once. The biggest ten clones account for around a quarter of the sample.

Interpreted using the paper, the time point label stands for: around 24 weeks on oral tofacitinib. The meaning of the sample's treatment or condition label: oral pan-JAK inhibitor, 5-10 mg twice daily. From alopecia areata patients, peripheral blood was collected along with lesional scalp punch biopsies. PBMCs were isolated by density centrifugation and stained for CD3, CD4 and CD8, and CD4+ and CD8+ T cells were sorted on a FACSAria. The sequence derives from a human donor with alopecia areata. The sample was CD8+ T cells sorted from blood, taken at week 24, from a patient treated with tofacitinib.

The sequenced DNA is TGTGCCAGCAGTGGACCGGACAGGGCCTATAATTCACCCCTCCACTTT. Its translation is CASSGPDRAYNSPLHF. The V and J segments used are TRBV6-6 and TRBJ1-6, and 8 junctional nucleotides match TRBD1. The CDR1 and CDR2 encoded by the germline V gene (reference sequence) are MNHNY and SVGAGI. From the cysteine through the phenylalanine, the CDR3 covers 16 amino acids. Solely the CDR3 DNA is kept, with 48 bases framed from the first base. From V the trimming removes 5 bases and from J it removes 2 bases, while the gene matches leave 5 bases of the junction unaccounted for.